This T cell receptor beta chain was captured by sequencing in a study of regulatory T cells in long-lasting Graves disease. V was pared by 1 base and J by 4 bases, with 13 bases between. The CDR3 is 15 amino acids. Building the TCR beta libraries relied on iRepertoire HTBI primers, and CDR3 regions underwent Arm-PCR. TCRdb recomputed calls from the multiplex PCR reads with MiXCR, one row per CDR3 protein. Among roughly 420,000 distinct CDR3 sequences listed, approximately 14% were seen once. This clonotype was observed many times. Specified time point: newly diagnosed GD, antithyroid drugs for less than 3 months. Making the TCR library involved RNA that had been extracted from PBMCs. The same data also contributed to another study, on T cells in Graves' hyperthyroidism and ophthalmopathy. In that study: The model anticipated ophthalmopathy a median around 6 months pre-onset.

The sequenced sample was peripheral blood mononuclear cells (PBMCs), obtained at new diagnosis, from a patient treated with antithyroid drugs. The chain joins TRBV12-3 or TRBV12-4 to TRBJ1-1, with no clear D. This receptor was identified in a woman aged 50 to 60 with Graves disease. The CDR3 loop is CASSLEYGGGTEAFF. The CDR3 nucleotides read TGTGCCAGCAGTTTAGAGTATGGCGGCGGCACTGAAGCTTTCTTT.